The clone carrying this TCR beta chain was counted a few times. Its specificity is unknown. This entry belongs to a study of response to subunit inactivated influenza vaccine. TCRdb reprocessed the RT-PCR reads via MiXCR and lists one record per CDR3 protein. The sample has 710,000 or so distinct CDR3 sequences; more than 15% are singletons. This CDR3 has 15 residues. The V gene end was trimmed by 4 bases and the J gene end by 3 bases; junction bases not matched to a gene: 5. Germline assignment: CDR1 SNHLY and CDR2 FYNNEI. The study's findings and limits: There was a suggestion from the authors that each seasonal influenza vaccination recruits few new T cells.

This specimen was PBMCs from blood, taken approximately 13 days after vaccination. This chain connects TRBV2 to TRBJ2-3; 9 nucleotides match TRBD1. The clonotype originates from a man aged 45 to 65 who received an inactivated influenza vaccine. The CDR3 DNA reads TGTGCCAGCAGTGGACCCGGGACAGGGACAGATACGCAGTATTTT. Its protein product is CASSGPGTGTDTQYF.